What follows describes a single T cell receptor beta chain. TCRdb's copy holds only in-frame clones and misses some; the assay was immunoSEQ multiplex PCR. The sample lists about 57,000 clones, approximately 90% occurring once. V was cut by 5 bases and J by 5 bases, with 19 bases left in between. Germline loops: CDR1 MNHNY, CDR2 SVGAGI (reference sequence). The CDR3 is 16 amino acids. The data stem from a study of T cell changes during pregnancy in multiple sclerosis. The sample in question was peripheral blood, obtained after pregnancy. The receptor comes from a female donor in good health, enrolled as a control in a pregnancy study. The rearrangement links TRBV6-6 to TRBJ1-3; a weak D match, TRBD1 (5 bases). The CDR3: CASSLGTLEPRNTIYF. The CDR3 nucleotides read TGTGCCAGCAGTCTCGGGACTCTAGAGCCTCGAAACACCATATATTTT.